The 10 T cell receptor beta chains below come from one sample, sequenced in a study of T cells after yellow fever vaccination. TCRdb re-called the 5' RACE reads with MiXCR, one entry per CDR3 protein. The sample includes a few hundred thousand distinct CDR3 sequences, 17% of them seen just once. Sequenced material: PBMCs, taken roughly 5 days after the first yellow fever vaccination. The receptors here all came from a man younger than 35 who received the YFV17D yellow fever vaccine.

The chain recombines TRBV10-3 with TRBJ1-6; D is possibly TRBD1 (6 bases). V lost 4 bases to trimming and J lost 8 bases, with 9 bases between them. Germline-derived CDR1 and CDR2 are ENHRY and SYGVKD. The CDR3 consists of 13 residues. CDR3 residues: CAISVRTDSPLHF. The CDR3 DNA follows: TGTGCCATCAGTGTAAGGACAGATTCACCCCTCCACTTT.

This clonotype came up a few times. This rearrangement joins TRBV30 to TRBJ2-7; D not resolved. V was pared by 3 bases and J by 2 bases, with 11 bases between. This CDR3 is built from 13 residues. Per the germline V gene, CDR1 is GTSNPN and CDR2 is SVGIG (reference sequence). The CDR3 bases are TGTGCCTGGAGCGACCTGAGTCCCTACGAGCAGTACTTC. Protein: CAWSDLSPYEQYF.

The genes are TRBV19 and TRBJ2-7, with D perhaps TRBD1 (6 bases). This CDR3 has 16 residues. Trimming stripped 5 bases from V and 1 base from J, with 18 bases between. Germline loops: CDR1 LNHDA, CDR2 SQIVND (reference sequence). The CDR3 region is CASSETQGSVSYEQYF. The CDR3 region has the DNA TGTGCCAGTAGTGAGACACAGGGTTCGGTGTCCTACGAGCAGTACTTC.

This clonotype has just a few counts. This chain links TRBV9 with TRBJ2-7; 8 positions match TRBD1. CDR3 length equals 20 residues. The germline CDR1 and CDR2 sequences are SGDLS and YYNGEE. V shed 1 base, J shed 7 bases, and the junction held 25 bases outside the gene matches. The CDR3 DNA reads TGTGCCAGCAGCGTAAAGCGATTCCTAAGGCGGCAGGGGGCTACGGAGGAGCAGTACGTC. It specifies CASSVKRFLRRQGATEEQYV.

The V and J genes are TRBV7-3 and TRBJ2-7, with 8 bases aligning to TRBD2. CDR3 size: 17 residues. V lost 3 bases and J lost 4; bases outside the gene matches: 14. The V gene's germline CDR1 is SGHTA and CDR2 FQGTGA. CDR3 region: CASSFVAPGLDPYEQYV. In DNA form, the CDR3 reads TGTGCCAGCAGCTTTGTCGCTCCGGGACTAGACCCTTACGAGCAGTACGTC.

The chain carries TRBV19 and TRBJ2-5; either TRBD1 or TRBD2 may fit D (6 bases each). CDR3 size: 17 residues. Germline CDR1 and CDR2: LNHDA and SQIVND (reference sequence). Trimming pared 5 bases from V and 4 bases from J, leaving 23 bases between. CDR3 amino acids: CASSPFGRGYGGETQYF. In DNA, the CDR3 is TGTGCCAGTAGTCCATTCGGCAGGGGCTACGGGGGAGAGACCCAGTACTTC.

CDR3 sequence reads: CASRPDGSYGYTF. The CDR3 DNA reads as TGTGCCAGCAGGCCCGACGGATCCTATGGCTACACCTTC. The chain uses TRBV3-1 and TRBJ1-2; D is ambiguous. Germline V gene lookup returns CDR1 LGHDT and CDR2 YNNKEL (reference sequence). This CDR3 is built from 13 residues. V was shortened by 6 bases and J by 4 bases, with 12 bases between the two germline ends.

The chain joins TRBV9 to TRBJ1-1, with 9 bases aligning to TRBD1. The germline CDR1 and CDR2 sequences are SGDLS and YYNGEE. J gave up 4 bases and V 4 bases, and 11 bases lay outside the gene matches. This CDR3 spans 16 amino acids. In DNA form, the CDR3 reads TGTGCCAGCAGCACTCCGCCCGGGACAGGGTTCACTGAAGCTTTCTTT. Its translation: CASSTPPGTGFTEAFF.

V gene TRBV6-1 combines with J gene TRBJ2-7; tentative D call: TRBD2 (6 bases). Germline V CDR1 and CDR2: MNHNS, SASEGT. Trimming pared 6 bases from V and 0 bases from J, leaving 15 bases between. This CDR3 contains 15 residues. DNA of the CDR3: TGTGCCAGCAGCTCCGGAGGGCAGGGCTCCTACGAGCAGTACTTC. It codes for CASSSGGQGSYEQYF.

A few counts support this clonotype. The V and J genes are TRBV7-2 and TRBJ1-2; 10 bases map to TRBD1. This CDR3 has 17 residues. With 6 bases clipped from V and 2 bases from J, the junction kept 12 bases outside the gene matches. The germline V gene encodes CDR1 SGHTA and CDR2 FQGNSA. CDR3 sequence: CASSHFGGQGFNYGYTF. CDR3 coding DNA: TGTGCCAGCAGTCATTTCGGGGGACAGGGGTTCAACTATGGCTACACCTTC.